A selection of T cell receptor beta chains follows, all from one sample in a study of OX40 agonist ivuxolimab in advanced cancers. Sequenced by immunoSEQ multiplex PCR; TCRdb stores in-frame clones only, minus some. Of about 31,000 clones in the sample, approximately 90% are singletons; the top ten hold over 4%. The sequences come from CD4+ or CD8+ T cells sorted from blood, collected in a trial of the OX40 agonist ivuxolimab. All receptors derive from an adult with an advanced solid tumor such as melanoma, head and neck, liver or kidney cancer. Both conserved end residues are part of each CDR3. Each record gives: V gene, J gene, D gene, clone size, CDR3 protein, CDR3 DNA. The D gene is left open where the match is weak. Some rows have no size entry. The others give once, few or many, or a class for an expanded clone.

>TRBV4-3|TRBJ1-1|.|.
CASSGGPEAFF
TGCGCCAGCAGCGGCGGGCCTGAAGCTTTCTTT
>TRBV7-2|TRBJ2-3|.|.
CASSLMGVWTDTQYF
TGTGCCAGCAGCTTAATGGGGGTATGGACAGATACGCAGTATTTT
>TRBV27|TRBJ2-1|TRBD1|.
CASSTGAYEQFF
TGTGCCAGCAGTACAGGGGCCTATGAGCAGTTCTTC
>TRBV9|TRBJ1-2|.|.
CASSVGQSSIRYGYTF
TGTGCCAGCAGCGTAGGGCAGTCATCCATACGATATGGCTACACCTTC
>TRBV14|TRBJ1-1|TRBD1|.
CASSQAGGRAFF
TGTGCCAGCAGCCAAGCAGGGGGTAGAGCTTTCTTT
>TRBV2|TRBJ2-1|.|.
CATQSGWAYNEQFF
TGTGCCACTCAAAGCGGGTGGGCCTACAATGAGCAGTTCTTC
>TRBV4-1|TRBJ1-1|.|.
CASSQAGGPEAFF
TGCGCCAGCAGCCAAGCGGGGGGGCCTGAAGCTTTCTTT
>TRBV5-4|TRBJ2-1|.|.
CASSQLTRIYNEQFF
TGTGCCAGCAGCCAGCTGACACGAATTTACAATGAGCAGTTCTTC
>TRBV27|TRBJ2-1|.|.
CASSPGTTSNEQFF
TGTGCCAGCAGTCCCGGGACAACCTCCAATGAGCAGTTCTTC
>TRBV6-5|TRBJ2-7|TRBD1|.
CASSWGQGVSGEQYF
TGTGCCAGCAGTTGGGGACAGGGTGTGAGTGGCGAGCAGTACTTC
>TRBV9|TRBJ2-7|TRBD2|once
CASSVDTSARAYEQYF
TGTGCCAGCAGCGTAGATACTAGCGCCCGCGCCTACGAGCAGTACTTC
>TRBV7-9|TRBJ1-6|.|few
CASSFAGIGPNNSPLHF
TGTGCCAGCAGCTTTGCTGGTATCGGGCCGAATAATTCACCCCTCCACTTT
>TRBV2|TRBJ2-1|TRBD2|.
CASSEYTSGGAFFEQFF
TGTGCCAGCAGTGAATACACTAGCGGGGGGGCCTTTTTTGAGCAGTTCTTC
>TRBV4-2|TRBJ2-5|.|.
CASSQEGGLQQETQYF
TGTGCCAGCAGCCAAGAGGGGGGGCTCCAGCAAGAGACCCAGTACTTC
>TRBV9|TRBJ1-3|TRBD1|.
CASSGRQGTGNTIYF
TGTGCCAGCAGCGGGCGACAGGGGACAGGAAACACCATATATTTT
>TRBV7-8|TRBJ1-2|TRBD1|few
CASSLPGQLINYGYTF
TGTGCCAGCAGCCTACCGGGACAGCTTATCAACTATGGCTACACCTTC
>TRBV4-3|TRBJ1-1|.|.
CASSQDLWGAENTEAFF
TGCGCCAGCAGCCAAGATCTGTGGGGGGCGGAGAACACTGAAGCTTTCTTT
>TRBV27|TRBJ1-5|.|.
CASSLCPDTSNQPQHF
TGTGCCAGCAGTTTATGTCCGGACACTAGCAATCAGCCCCAGCATTTT
>TRBV6-5|TRBJ2-2|TRBD1|.
CASSYRDSNTGELFF
TGTGCCAGCAGTTACCGGGACAGCAACACCGGGGAGCTGTTTTTT
>TRBV9|TRBJ2-7|.|once
CASSAGTGFGEQYF
TGTGCCAGCAGCGCGGGGACGGGGTTCGGGGAGCAGTACTTC
>TRBV7-3|TRBJ2-2|TRBD2|.
CASSSRLAGEKDNTGELFF
TGTGCCAGCAGCTCAAGACTAGCGGGAGAAAAAGATAACACCGGGGAGCTGTTTTTT
>TRBV6-1|TRBJ2-4|.|few
CASSEAPEGAHIQYF
TGTGCCAGCAGTGAAGCGCCGGAGGGGGCCCACATTCAGTACTTC
>TRBV9|TRBJ2-3|.|few
CASSVGFTTDTQYF
TGTGCCAGCAGCGTGGGGTTCACCACAGATACGCAGTATTTT
>TRBV15|TRBJ1-4|TRBD1|few
CATSRAYSVDRGMDEKLFF
TGTGCCACCAGCAGAGCATACTCGGTTGACAGGGGTATGGATGAAAAACTGTTTTTT
>TRBV29-1|TRBJ2-1|.|.
CSVVRNYNEQFF
TGCAGCGTTGTCAGGAATTACAATGAGCAGTTCTTC
>TRBV27|TRBJ2-6|.|.
CASSPIGGNSGANVLTF
TGTGCCAGCAGTCCGATAGGTGGGAACTCTGGGGCCAACGTCCTGACTTTC
>TRBV15|TRBJ2-2|TRBD1|.
CATSRGGQGFPGELFF
TGTGCCACCAGCAGAGGAGGACAGGGTTTTCCCGGGGAGCTGTTTTTT
>TRBV7-9|TRBJ1-1|.|.
CASSLVRRGHTEAFF
TGTGCCAGCAGCTTAGTCCGCAGGGGTCACACTGAAGCTTTCTTT
>TRBV27|TRBJ2-5|.|.
CASSRKWSQETQYF
TGTGCCAGCAGTCGGAAGTGGAGCCAAGAGACCCAGTACTTC
>TRBV9|TRBJ2-1|.|.
CASSVAGATGDEQFF
TGTGCCAGCAGCGTAGCTGGCGCGACGGGCGATGAGCAGTTCTTC
>TRBV4-2|TRBJ2-5|.|once
CASSPPSGGEEETQYF
TGTGCCAGCAGCCCCCCAAGCGGTGGGGAGGAAGAGACCCAGTACTTC
>TRBV6-5|TRBJ1-5|TRBD1|.
CASSLDRAYQPQHF
TGTGCCAGCAGCCTCGACAGGGCGTATCAGCCCCAGCATTTT
>TRBV7-6|TRBJ1-3|.|once
CASSPPGNTIYF
TGTGCCAGCAGCCCACCGGGAAACACCATATATTTT
>TRBV28|TRBJ2-1|.|.
CASTNPGASADAYNEQFF
TGTGCCAGCACCAACCCGGGAGCCAGCGCGGATGCTTACAATGAGCAGTTCTTC
>TRBV2|TRBJ1-5|.|.
CASRTDGGLNQPQHF
TGTGCCAGCCGGACCGACGGGGGCCTAAATCAGCCCCAGCATTTT
>TRBV11-2|TRBJ2-5|TRBD2|.
CASSGRGAGGPQETQYF
TGTGCCAGCAGCGGCCGAGGAGCGGGGGGCCCACAAGAGACCCAGTACTTC
>TRBV19|TRBJ2-7|.|.
CASSIGQGSAYEQYF
TGTGCCAGTAGTATAGGGCAGGGGAGCGCCTACGAGCAGTACTTC
>TRBV4-1|TRBJ2-1|.|.
CASSPRSGRTYNEQFF
TGCGCCAGCAGCCCCCGGTCAGGGAGGACCTACAATGAGCAGTTCTTC
>TRBV19|TRBJ2-1|.|.
CASTEGTSSYNEQFF
TGTGCCAGTACCGAGGGTACATCCTCCTACAATGAGCAGTTCTTC
>TRBV5-8|TRBJ2-3|.|.
CASSPLSPLSTDTQYF
TGTGCCAGCAGCCCGCTCTCCCCCCTTAGCACAGATACGCAGTATTTT
>TRBV7-8|TRBJ1-5|TRBD1|.
CASRTGQGGNQPQHF
TGTGCCAGCAGGACCGGACAGGGAGGCAATCAGCCCCAGCATTTT
>TRBV4-3|TRBJ1-2|TRBD1|.
CASSQDGDSGTINYGYTF
TGCGCCAGCAGCCAAGATGGGGACAGCGGTACAATTAACTATGGCTACACCTTC
>TRBV10-3|TRBJ1-6|.|.
CAISEDMTIYNSPLHF
TGTGCCATCAGTGAGGATATGACAATCTATAATTCACCCCTCCACTTT
>TRBV5-4|TRBJ1-6|TRBD1|.
CASSHGTAVSSYNSPLHF
TGTGCCAGCAGCCATGGGACAGCCGTTAGCTCCTATAATTCACCCCTCCACTTT
>TRBV19|TRBJ2-2|TRBD2|.
CASNYGGGTGELFF
TGTGCCAGTAACTACGGGGGGGGCACCGGGGAGCTGTTTTTT
>TRBV13|TRBJ2-3|.|once
CASNPRGAGTDTQYF
TGTGCCAGCAACCCCCGGGGGGCGGGCACAGATACGCAGTATTTT
>TRBV7-9|TRBJ2-2|.|.
CASLLLGRDDTGELFF
TGTGCCAGCCTGTTGTTGGGCAGGGACGACACCGGGGAGCTGTTTTTT
>TRBV25-1|TRBJ1-3|.|.
CASSEVSYHSGNTIYF
TGTGCCAGCAGTGAAGTCAGCTATCACTCTGGAAACACCATATATTTT